The 9 T cell receptor beta chains below come from one sample, sequenced in a study of T cells in Graves' hyperthyroidism and ophthalmopathy (dated by TCRdb to between 2018 and 2021). Library creation used multiplex PCR. The sequencer was an Illumina HiSeq 2000. The TCR beta CDR3 regions were amplified from the RNA transcripts. A first-round RT-PCR of the TCR CDR3 used the HTBI primer set with the Qiagen OneStep RT-PCR kit. The public reads were quality trimmed at Q25 with fastp and then assembled into clones with MiXCR by TCRdb, keeping productive beta chains. For every CDR3 protein sequence, its rows merge into one entry that carries the most common genes and DNA. Recorded for this sample are roughly 500,000 distinct CDR3 sequences; 11% to 15% of them occurred a single time. Of the sample, approximately 5.7% is held by the ten largest clones. The sequenced material came from blood. These TCRs come from a woman in her 30s with Graves' hyperthyroidism that later progressed to Graves' ophthalmopathy.

The genes are TRBV19 and TRBJ1-3, with D uncertain. CDR1 is LNHDA and CDR2 is SQIVND in the germline V gene (reference sequence). Trimming cost V 8 bases and J 12 bases, with 20 bases left between them. The CDR3 is 13 residues long. DNA of the CDR3: TGTGCCAGTGGGTTCGGGCCAAATTCTGGCATATATTTT. Amino acid sequence: CASGFGPNSGIYF.

Turning to this clonotype: One junction end disagrees with the germline gene, perhaps due to a read error. The chain carries TRBV11-2 and TRBJ2-4, with TRBD2 matching over 9 bases. The CDR3 sequence is 15 residues long. CDR1 is SGHAT and CDR2 is FQNNGV in the germline V gene. In nucleotides, the CDR3 is TGTGCCAGCAGCCCGCCGGGACTAGCCAAAAACATCCAGTGCTTC. Translated, it gives CASSPPGLAKNIQCF.

The sample holds many counts of this clonotype. This chain uses TRBV6-1 with TRBJ2-1; 11 bases agree with TRBD2. The CDR3 loop spans 16 amino acids. V shed 2 bases and J 5 bases; nucleotides not matched to a gene: 5. Germline V lookup: CDR1 MNHNS, CDR2 SASEGT. DNA for the CDR3: TGTGCCAGCAGTGAACGGTCTAGCGGGAGGAACAATGAGCAGTTCTTC. Encoded protein: CASSERSSGRNNEQFF.

This clonotype was seen repeatedly, ten times or more. The rearrangement uses TRBV20-1 and TRBJ2-5, with D perhaps matching TRBD1 (6 bases). V lost 6 bases and J 1 base, leaving 9 bases between the germline ends. This CDR3 spans 12 amino acids. Germline V gene data show CDR1 as DFQATT and CDR2 as SNEGSKA (reference sequence). CDR3 region: CSAGTSQETQYF. The CDR3 coding sequence is TGCAGTGCCGGGACATCCCAAGAGACCCAGTACTTC.

This clonotype occurred many times. V and J are TRBV28 and TRBJ1-2; no clear D. Germline CDR1 reads MDHEN; CDR2 reads SYDVKM. Trimming took 5 bases from V and 4 from J, leaving 8 bases between them. CDR3 length: 12 amino acids. CDR3 sequence reads: CASSEKLYGYTF. The CDR3 nucleotides are TGTGCCAGCAGTGAAAAACTCTATGGCTACACCTTC.

This clonotype was counted a few times. The rearrangement joins TRBV6-5 to TRBJ2-5, with 10 bases that match TRBD1. The V segment lost 1 base and the J segment 3 bases; nucleotides outside the gene matches: 8. Germline CDR1 reads MNHEY; CDR2 reads SVGAGI. The CDR3 runs to 17 residues. The CDR3 nucleotides are TGTGCCAGCAGTTACTTCTACGCCGGGACAGGGGAAGAGACCCAGTACTTC. It is translated as CASSYFYAGTGEETQYF.

This clonotype has at least ten counts. J is TRBJ1-6 and V is TRBV30, with 7 bases matching TRBD1. The CDR3 is 12 residues long. Trimming at V came to 5 bases and at J to 7 bases, leaving 2 bases not matched to a gene. Germline assignment: CDR1 GTSNPN and CDR2 SVGIG (reference sequence). This chain's CDR3 is CAWGTANSPLHF. The CDR3 DNA follows: TGTGCCTGGGGGACAGCCAATTCACCCCTCCACTTT.

This clonotype was seen many times. The chain has TRBV6-1 and TRBJ2-1; tentatively, D is TRBD2 (6 bases). Trimming left V 7 bases short and J 4 bases short, with 14 bases between. This CDR3 comprises 14 residues. Germline loops: CDR1 MNHNS, CDR2 SASEGT. CDR3 sequence reads: CASTLVGGYNEQFF. DNA of the CDR3: TGTGCCAGCACCCTCGTCGGGGGATACAATGAGCAGTTCTTC.

This clonotype was counted many times. This chain joins TRBV20-1 and TRBJ1-5, with D possibly being TRBD1 (5 bases). Germline-derived CDR1 and CDR2 are DFQATT and SNEGSKA (reference sequence). The CDR3 loop spans 17 amino acids. Trimming cost V 0 bases and J 0 bases, with 15 bases left between them. The CDR3 sequence: CSARDNRQTDSNQPQHF. The CDR3, as DNA: TGCAGTGCTAGAGATAACCGACAGACTGATAGCAATCAGCCCCAGCATTTT.